Described below is a single T cell receptor (beta chain) sequence and its context. This specimen belongs to a study of CXCR3-negative and CXCR3-positive naive CD8 T cells. The CDR3 is 11 amino acids. Germline loops: CDR1 SQVTM, CDR2 ANQGSEA. 5' RACE that incorporated UMI labels was used to prepare the TRB cDNA libraries. TCRdb re-called the 5' RACE reads and shows each CDR3 protein once, DNA omitted. There are tens of thousands of distinct CDR3 sequences in the sample, with around 20% held by the top ten. The J gene is TRBJ2-2, the V gene TRBV29-1. Sequencing was done on a sample of memory CD8+ T cells from blood. The TCR originated in a human donor in good health. Some clones in this sample may be carry-over from other donors' samples. The CDR3 spells CSVDDGGELFF.